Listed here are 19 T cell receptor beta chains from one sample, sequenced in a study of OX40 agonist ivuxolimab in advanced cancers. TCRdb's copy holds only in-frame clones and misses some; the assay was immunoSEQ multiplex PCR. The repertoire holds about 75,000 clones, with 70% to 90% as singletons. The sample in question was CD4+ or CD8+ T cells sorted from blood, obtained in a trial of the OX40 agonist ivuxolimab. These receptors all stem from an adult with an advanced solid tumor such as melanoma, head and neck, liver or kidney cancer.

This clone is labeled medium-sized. As DNA, the CDR3 is TGTGCCAGCAGTAGGTACAGGGGGCGCGCGACCGGGGAGCTGTTTTTT. Amino acid sequence: CASSRYRGRATGELFF. The chain couples TRBV27 to TRBJ2-2, with 9 bases lining up with TRBD1. The V segment lost 5 bases and the J segment 5 bases; nucleotides outside the gene matches: 9. Germline CDR1 is MNHEY and CDR2 is SMNVEV (reference sequence). The CDR3 runs to 16 residues.

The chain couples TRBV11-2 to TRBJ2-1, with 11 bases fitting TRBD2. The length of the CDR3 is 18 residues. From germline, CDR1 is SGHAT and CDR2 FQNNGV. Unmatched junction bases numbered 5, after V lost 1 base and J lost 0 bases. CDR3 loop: CASSLATSGIASYNEQFF. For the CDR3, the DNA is TGTGCCAGCAGCTTAGCGACTAGCGGGATAGCCTCCTACAATGAGCAGTTCTTC.

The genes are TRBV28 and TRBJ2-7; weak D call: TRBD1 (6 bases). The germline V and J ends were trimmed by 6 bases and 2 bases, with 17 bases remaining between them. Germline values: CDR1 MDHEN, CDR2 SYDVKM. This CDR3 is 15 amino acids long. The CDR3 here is CASSDTGFPTYEQYF. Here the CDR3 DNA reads TGTGCCAGCAGCGATACAGGGTTTCCTACCTACGAGCAGTACTTC. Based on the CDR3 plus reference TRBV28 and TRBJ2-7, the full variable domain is DVKVTQSSRYLVKRTGEKVFLECVQDMDHENMFWYRQDPGLGLRLIYFSYDVKMKEKGDIPEGYSVSREKKERFSLILESASTNQTSMYLCASSDTGFPTYEQYFGPGTRLTVT.

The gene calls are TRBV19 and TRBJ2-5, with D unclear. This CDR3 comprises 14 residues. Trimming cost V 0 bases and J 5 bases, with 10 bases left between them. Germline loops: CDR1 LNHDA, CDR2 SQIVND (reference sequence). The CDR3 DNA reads TGTGCCAGTAGTATAGAGGCCCATGGGGAGACCCAGTACTTC. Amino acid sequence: CASSIEAHGETQYF.

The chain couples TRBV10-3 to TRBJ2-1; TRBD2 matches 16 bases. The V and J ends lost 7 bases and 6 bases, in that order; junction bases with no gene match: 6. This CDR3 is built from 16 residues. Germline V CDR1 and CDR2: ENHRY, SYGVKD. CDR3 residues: CAIKGTSGRAGNEQFF. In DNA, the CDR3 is TGTGCCATCAAGGGGACTAGCGGGAGGGCTGGCAATGAGCAGTTCTTC.

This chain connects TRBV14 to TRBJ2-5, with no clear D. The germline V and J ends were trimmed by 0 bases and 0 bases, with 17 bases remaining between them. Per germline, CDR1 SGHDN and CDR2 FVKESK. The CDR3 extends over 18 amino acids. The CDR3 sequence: CASSQDLIGAVYQETQYF. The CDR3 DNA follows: TGTGCCAGCAGCCAAGATTTAATAGGAGCAGTATACCAAGAGACCCAGTACTTC.

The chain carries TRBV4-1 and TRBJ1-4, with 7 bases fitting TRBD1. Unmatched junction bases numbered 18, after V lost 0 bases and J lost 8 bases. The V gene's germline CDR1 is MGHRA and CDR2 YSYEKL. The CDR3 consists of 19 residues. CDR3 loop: CASSQDSRWPRQGREKLFF. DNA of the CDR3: TGCGCCAGCAGCCAAGATAGTAGGTGGCCTCGACAGGGTCGGGAAAAACTGTTTTTT.

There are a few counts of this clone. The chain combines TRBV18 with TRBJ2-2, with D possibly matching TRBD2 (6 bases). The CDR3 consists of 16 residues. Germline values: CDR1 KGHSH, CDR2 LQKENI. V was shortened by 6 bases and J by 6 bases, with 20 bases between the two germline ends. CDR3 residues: CASSSNRASEAGELFF. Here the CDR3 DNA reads TGTGCCAGCTCCTCCAACCGGGCTAGCGAGGCCGGGGAGCTGTTTTTT.

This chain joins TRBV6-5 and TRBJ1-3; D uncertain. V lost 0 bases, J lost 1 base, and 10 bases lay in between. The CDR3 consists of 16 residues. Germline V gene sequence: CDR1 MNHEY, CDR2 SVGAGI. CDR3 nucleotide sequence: TGTGCCAGCAGTTACTCGGATGGAACTTCTGGAAACACCATATATTTT. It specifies CASSYSDGTSGNTIYF.

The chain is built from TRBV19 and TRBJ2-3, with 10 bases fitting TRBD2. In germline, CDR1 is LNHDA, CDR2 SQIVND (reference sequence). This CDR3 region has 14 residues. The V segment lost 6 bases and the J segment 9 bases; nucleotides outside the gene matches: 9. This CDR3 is CASRPSGSPQTQYF. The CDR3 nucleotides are TGTGCCAGTAGACCTAGCGGGAGTCCCCAAACGCAGTATTTT.

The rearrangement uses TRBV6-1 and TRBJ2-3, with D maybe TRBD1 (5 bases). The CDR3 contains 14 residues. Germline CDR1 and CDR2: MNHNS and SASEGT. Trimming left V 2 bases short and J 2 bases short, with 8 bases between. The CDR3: CASSERGATDTQYF. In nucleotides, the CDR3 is TGTGCCAGCAGTGAAAGGGGCGCCACAGATACGCAGTATTTT.

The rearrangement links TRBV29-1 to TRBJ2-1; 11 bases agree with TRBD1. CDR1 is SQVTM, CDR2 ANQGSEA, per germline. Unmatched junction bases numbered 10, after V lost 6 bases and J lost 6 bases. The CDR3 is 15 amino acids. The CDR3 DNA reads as TGCAGCGTCTGGACAGGGGGCAGTGTGGGCAATGAGCAGTTCTTC. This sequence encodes CSVWTGGSVGNEQFF.

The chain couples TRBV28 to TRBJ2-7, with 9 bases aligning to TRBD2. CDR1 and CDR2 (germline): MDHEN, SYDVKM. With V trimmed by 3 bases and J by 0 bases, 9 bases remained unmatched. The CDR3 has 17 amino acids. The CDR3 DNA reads TGTGCCAGCAGTTTGGCCGGGACTAGCTCCATCTCCTACGAGCAGTACTTC. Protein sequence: CASSLAGTSSISYEQYF.

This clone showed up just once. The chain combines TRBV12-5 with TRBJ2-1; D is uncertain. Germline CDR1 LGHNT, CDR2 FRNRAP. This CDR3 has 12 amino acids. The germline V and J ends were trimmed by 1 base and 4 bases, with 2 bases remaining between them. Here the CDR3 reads CASGLEYNEQFF. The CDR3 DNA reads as TGTGCTAGTGGTTTGGAGTACAATGAGCAGTTCTTC.

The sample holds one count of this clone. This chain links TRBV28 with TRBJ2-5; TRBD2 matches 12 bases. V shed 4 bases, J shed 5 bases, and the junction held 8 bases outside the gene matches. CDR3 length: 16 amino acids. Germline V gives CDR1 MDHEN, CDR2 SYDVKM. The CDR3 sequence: CASSSPASGGAETQYF. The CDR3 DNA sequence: TGTGCCAGCAGTTCCCCGGCTAGCGGGGGGGCGGAGACCCAGTACTTC.

The CDR3 protein is CSVDRGKTQYF. The CDR3 bases are TGCAGCGTCGACAGGGGGAAGACCCAGTACTTC. The gene calls are TRBV29-1 and TRBJ2-5; TRBD1 aligns across 9 bases. V lost 6 bases, J lost 6 bases, and 2 bases stayed unmatched. The CDR3 consists of 11 residues. Germline lookup yields CDR1 SQVTM and CDR2 ANQGSEA.

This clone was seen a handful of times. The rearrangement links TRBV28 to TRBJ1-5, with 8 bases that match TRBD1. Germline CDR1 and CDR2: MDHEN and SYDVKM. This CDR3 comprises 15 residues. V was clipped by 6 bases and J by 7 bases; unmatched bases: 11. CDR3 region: CASRDADREGQPQHF. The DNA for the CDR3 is TGTGCCAGCAGGGACGCGGACAGGGAAGGCCAGCCCCAGCATTTT.

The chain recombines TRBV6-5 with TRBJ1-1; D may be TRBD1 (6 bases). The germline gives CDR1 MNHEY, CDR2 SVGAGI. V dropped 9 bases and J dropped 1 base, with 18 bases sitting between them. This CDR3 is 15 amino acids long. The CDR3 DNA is TGTGCCAGTCGGGCCCGGGGGCGGGAGAACACTGAAGCTTTCTTT. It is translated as CASRARGRENTEAFF.

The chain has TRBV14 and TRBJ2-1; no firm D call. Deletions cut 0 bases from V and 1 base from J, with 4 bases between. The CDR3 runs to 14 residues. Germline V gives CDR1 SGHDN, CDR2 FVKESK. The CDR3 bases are TGTGCCAGCAGCCAAGAAGGGTCCTACAATGAGCAGTTCTTC. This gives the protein CASSQEGSYNEQFF.